The 10 T cell receptor beta chains presented below share a single source sample, sequenced in a study of CD8 T cells in ankylosing spondylitis. TCRdb re-called the 5' RACE reads through MiXCR, storing one row per CDR3 protein. Of 150,000 or so distinct CDR3 sequences detected, roughly 11% appear once; the ten largest clones hold 29%. Input material: blood, either unsorted or a sorted T cell fraction (not recorded which). These TCRs come from a male donor with ankylosing spondylitis or in good health (not recorded which).

This clonotype was picked up many times. The V gene is TRBV5-5, the J gene TRBJ2-1, with TRBD2 matching 8 bases. Germline CDR1 and CDR2: SGHKS and YYEKEE (reference sequence). CDR3 length: 15 residues. V was pared by 4 bases and J by 4 bases, with 7 bases of the junction left unmatched. CDR3 sequence: CASSPSGSAYNEQFF. CDR3 in DNA: TGTGCCAGCAGCCCGAGCGGGAGCGCGTACAATGAGCAGTTCTTC.

This clonotype was detected only a few times. The V gene is TRBV5-1, the J gene TRBJ2-3, with D possibly TRBD1 on 5 matching bases. Between the trimmed V and J ends, which lost 0 bases and 2 bases, there was a span of 13 bases. From germline, CDR1 is SGHRS and CDR2 YFSETQ. This CDR3 is built from 16 residues. The CDR3 DNA reads as TGCGCCAGCAGCTTGGTACAGGACCTTTACACAGATACGCAGTATTTT. This gives the protein CASSLVQDLYTDTQYF.

The CDR3 DNA follows: TGCGCCAGCAGCCCGGGAGTTGGGACGAACACCGGGGAGCTGTTTTTT. Amino acids: CASSPGVGTNTGELFF. The chain recombines TRBV4-1 with TRBJ2-2, with D maybe TRBD2 (6 bases). Trimming shortened V by 4 bases and J by 0 bases, and 12 bases separated the two germline ends. The germline gives CDR1 MGHRA, CDR2 YSYEKL. CDR3 size: 16 residues.

The chain has TRBV2 and TRBJ2-4; 8 bases match TRBD2. Germline CDR1 reads SNHLY; CDR2 reads FYNNEI. The ends lost 4 bases at V and 9 bases at J; junction bases unmatched: 14. The CDR3 loop spans 16 amino acids. This CDR3 is CASSGLPGLVESIQYF. DNA for the CDR3: TGTGCCAGCAGTGGCCTACCGGGACTAGTTGAAAGCATTCAGTACTTC.

This clonotype was detected a few times. The V and J genes are TRBV5-1 and TRBJ1-2; 10 bases match TRBD1. V lost 5 bases to trimming and J lost 3 bases; unmatched junction nucleotides: 10. The CDR3 sequence is 16 residues long. The germline V gene has CDR1 SGHRS and CDR2 YFSETQ. Here the CDR3 DNA reads TGCGCCAGCAGTCCCACGGGGACAGGGGATCACTATGGCTACACCTTC. As protein: CASSPTGTGDHYGYTF.

This clonotype came up many times. The chain combines TRBV29-1 with TRBJ1-4; perhaps TRBD1 as D (5 bases). CDR3 length: 11 residues. Trimming removed 4 bases at V and 8 bases at J, with 8 bases between. CDR1 and CDR2 from the germline V gene are SQVTM and ANQGSEA. The CDR3: CSVGGGEKLFF. The CDR3 bases are TGCAGCGTTGGGGGGGGGGAAAAACTGTTTTTT.

The chain joins TRBV20-1 to TRBJ2-7; D gene ambiguous. The CDR3 has 13 amino acids. V lost 0 bases and J 3 bases, leaving 9 bases between the germline ends. The V gene's germline CDR1 is DFQATT and CDR2 SNEGSKA (reference sequence). CDR3 nucleotides: TGCAGTGCTAGAGAACCCACCCACTACGAGCAGTACTTC. It yields the protein CSAREPTHYEQYF.

The chain recombines TRBV7-8 with TRBJ2-7; D is undetermined. The CDR3 has 12 amino acids. The germline V gene encodes CDR1 SGHVS and CDR2 FQNEAQ. V lost 5 bases, J lost 6 bases, and 11 bases lay in between. The CDR3 bases are TGTGCCAGCAGCCCCGGGCCCCGCGAGCAGTACTTC. It encodes CASSPGPREQYF.

This clonotype was recorded a few times. The chain combines TRBV5-5 with TRBJ1-1; tentative D call: TRBD1 (5 bases). V was trimmed by 5 bases and J by 3 bases, leaving 17 bases between them. Germline lookup yields CDR1 SGHKS and CDR2 YYEKEE (reference sequence). The CDR3 loop spans 15 amino acids. CDR3 sequence (DNA): TGTGCCAGCAGTCTTACCGGGGGAACATACACTGAAGCTTTCTTT. Encoded protein: CASSLTGGTYTEAFF.

This clonotype has only a few counts. V gene TRBV6-1 combines with J gene TRBJ1-1; D is uncertain. The CDR3 contains 14 residues. Trimming shortened V by 0 bases and J by 2 bases, and 7 bases separated the two germline ends. The germline V gene encodes CDR1 MNHNS and CDR2 SASEGT. The CDR3: CASSEAGSNTEAFF. DNA of the CDR3: TGTGCCAGCAGTGAAGCAGGGTCTAACACTGAAGCTTTCTTT.